The clone carrying this TCR beta chain was recorded a few times. What it recognizes is unknown. The sample's treatment: approximately 11-day PBMC culture with coronavirus spike peptide pools or control peptides (ViraFEST assay). CDR1 and CDR2 from the germline V gene are DFQATT and SNEGSKA (reference sequence). This CDR3 has 13 amino acids. V was clipped by 5 bases and J by 7 bases; unmatched bases: 7. The data are from a study of vaccination and CD4 T cells after COVID-19. An Oncomine TCR Beta short-read assay was used to sequence the DNA from cultured CD4+ T cells. MiXCR was run by TCRdb on the PCR reads, yielding one entry per CDR3 protein. The data show around 12,000 distinct CDR3 sequences, around 60% seen once.

This chain connects TRBV20-1 to TRBJ2-5; 10 bases are a match to TRBD2. The source of this sequence is a human donor who had recovered from COVID-19. What was sequenced was CD4+ T cells from blood, cultured in vitro. In nucleotides, the CDR3 is TGCAGTGCTCAGCCGTCTAGCGGGAGGACCCAGTACTTC. This encodes CSAQPSSGRTQYF.